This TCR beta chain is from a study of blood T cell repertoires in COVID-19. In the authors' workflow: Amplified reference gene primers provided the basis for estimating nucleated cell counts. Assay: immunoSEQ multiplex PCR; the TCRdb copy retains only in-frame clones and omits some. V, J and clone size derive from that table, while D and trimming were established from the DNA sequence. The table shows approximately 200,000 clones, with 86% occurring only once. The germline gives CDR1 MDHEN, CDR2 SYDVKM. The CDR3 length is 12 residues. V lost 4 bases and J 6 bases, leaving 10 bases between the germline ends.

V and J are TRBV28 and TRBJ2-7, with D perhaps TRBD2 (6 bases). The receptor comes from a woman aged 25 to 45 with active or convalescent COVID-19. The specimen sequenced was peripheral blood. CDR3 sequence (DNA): TGTGCCAGCAGTTGGGGGGATGGCGAGCAGTACTTC. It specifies CASSWGDGEQYF.